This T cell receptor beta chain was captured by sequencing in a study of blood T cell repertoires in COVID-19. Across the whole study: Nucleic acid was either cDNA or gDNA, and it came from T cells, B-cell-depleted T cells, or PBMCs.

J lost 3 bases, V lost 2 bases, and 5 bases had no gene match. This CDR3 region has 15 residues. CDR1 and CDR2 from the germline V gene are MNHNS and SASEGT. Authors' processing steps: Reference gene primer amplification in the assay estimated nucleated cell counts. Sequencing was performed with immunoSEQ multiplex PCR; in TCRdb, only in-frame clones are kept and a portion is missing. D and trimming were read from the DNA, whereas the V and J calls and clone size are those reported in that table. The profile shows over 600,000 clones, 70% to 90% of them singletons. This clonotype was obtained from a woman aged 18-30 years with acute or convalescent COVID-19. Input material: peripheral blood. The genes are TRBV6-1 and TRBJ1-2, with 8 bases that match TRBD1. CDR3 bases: TGTGCCAGCAGTGAATTCGGACAGGGCGACTATGGCTACACCTTC. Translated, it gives CASSEFGQGDYGYTF.